Listed here are 16 T cell receptor beta chains from one sample, sequenced in a study of T cells in localized non-small cell lung cancer. Method: immunoSEQ multiplex PCR; TCRdb's copy keeps in-frame clones and lacks some. The profile shows under 3,500 clones, approximately 29% of them singletons. Source: lung tumor tissue, taken before any cancer treatment. The origin of the receptors is a woman aged 40-69 years with stage III lung adenocarcinoma.

This clone was found once. The chain employs TRBV10-2 and TRBJ1-6; 8 bases line up with TRBD1. CDR3 length equals 14 residues. V was pared by 6 bases and J by 5 bases, with 3 bases of the junction left unmatched. CDR1 WSHSY and CDR2 SAAADI come from the germline V gene. CDR3 protein: CASRTTGDNSPLHF. The DNA for the CDR3 is TGCGCCAGCAGGACGACAGGGGATAATTCACCCCTCCACTTT.

This clone was observed a handful of times. V is TRBV6-8 and J is TRBJ2-5; 10 bases fit TRBD1. Germline CDR1 is MNHGY and CDR2 is SAAAGT. The CDR3 runs 17 residues. With V trimmed by 2 bases and J by 1 base, 7 bases remained unmatched. This CDR3 is CASSYRRGTGAQETQYF. The CDR3 DNA follows: TGTGCCAGCAGTTACCGAAGAGGGACAGGGGCCCAAGAGACCCAGTACTTC.

This chain links TRBV6-8 with TRBJ1-1, with a possible D match to TRBD1 (6 bases). This CDR3 has 13 amino acids. Germline V CDR1 and CDR2: MNHGY, SAAAGT. Trimming removed 2 bases from V and 3 bases from J, with 7 bases in between. The CDR3 coding sequence is TGTGCCAGCAGTTACGGGGGGCACACTGAAGCTTTCTTT. This translates into CASSYGGHTEAFF.

The chain is built from TRBV19 and TRBJ2-1, with TRBD2 identical over 13 bases. This CDR3 has 17 amino acids. Trimming at V came to 5 bases and at J to 1 base, leaving 5 bases not matched to a gene. The germline V gene encodes CDR1 LNHDA and CDR2 SQIVND (reference sequence). CDR3 region: CASSRLTSGRSYNEQFF. The DNA of the CDR3 is TGTGCCAGTAGTCGACTGACTAGCGGGAGGTCCTACAATGAGCAGTTCTTC.

This chain connects TRBV19 to TRBJ1-1; D is ambiguous. This CDR3 has 14 residues. Deletions cut 6 bases from V and 4 bases from J, with 15 bases between. Germline lookup yields CDR1 LNHDA and CDR2 SQIVND (reference sequence). The CDR3, as DNA: TGTGCCAGTAGATCCCGGGCGGATGGCACTGAAGCTTTCTTT. Translated: CASRSRADGTEAFF.

This clone has just a few counts. This chain links TRBV19 with TRBJ1-1; 9 positions match TRBD1. The CDR3 contains 14 residues. Germline CDR1 is LNHDA and CDR2 is SQIVND (reference sequence). V shed 3 bases and J 4 bases; nucleotides not matched to a gene: 3. The CDR3 nucleotides are TGTGCCAGTAGTATGGGACAGGGCACCACTGAAGCTTTCTTT. This sequence encodes CASSMGQGTTEAFF.

The J gene is TRBJ1-1, the V gene TRBV19; D call uncertain. From germline, CDR1 is LNHDA and CDR2 SQIVND (reference sequence). The CDR3 is 15 residues long. The V gene lost 10 bases and the J gene lost 1 base, with 19 bases spanning the gap. The CDR3 bases are TGTGCCACCAATACGGCAGAGAGAAAGAACACTGAAGCTTTCTTT. Its translation is CATNTAERKNTEAFF.

V is TRBV19 and J is TRBJ1-1; the D gene is possibly TRBD1 (5 bases). The CDR3 extends over 12 amino acids. The germline gives CDR1 LNHDA, CDR2 SQIVND (reference sequence). Deletions cut 8 bases from V and 11 bases from J, with 18 bases between. In DNA form, the CDR3 reads TGTGCCAGTGGAGATTTCAGGGCAACGGCTTTCTTT. Translating it yields CASGDFRATAFF.

This clone was seen a handful of times. V and J are TRBV11-3 and TRBJ1-1; 11 bases agree with TRBD1. With 5 bases clipped from V and 3 bases from J, the junction kept 2 bases outside the gene matches. Germline CDR1 SGHNT, CDR2 YENEEA. The CDR3 length is 14 residues. CDR3 DNA: TGTGCCAGCAGCCAGGGACAGGGGGACACTGAAGCTTTCTTT. Its translation is CASSQGQGDTEAFF.

This clone was counted a few times. The chain recombines TRBV9 with TRBJ2-7; D gene ambiguous. The CDR3 has 13 residues. The V gene's germline CDR1 is SGDLS and CDR2 YYNGEE. Deletions cut 0 bases from V and 7 bases from J, with 11 bases between. The CDR3 loop is CASSVALDGEQYF. The CDR3 DNA reads as TGTGCCAGCAGCGTAGCCCTAGACGGGGAGCAGTACTTC.

The chain is built from TRBV28 and TRBJ1-2; 7 bases agree with TRBD1. The V and J ends lost 0 bases and 7 bases, in that order; junction bases with no gene match: 8. The CDR3 covers 15 residues. CDR1 and CDR2 from the germline V gene are MDHEN and SYDVKM. The CDR3 sequence: CASSLWGDRVLGYTF. CDR3 DNA sequence: TGTGCCAGCAGTTTATGGGGCGACAGGGTACTTGGCTACACCTTC.

The chain joins TRBV19 to TRBJ1-1, with D unclear. The germline V gene encodes CDR1 LNHDA and CDR2 SQIVND (reference sequence). V lost 5 bases and J lost 1, with 8 bases in between. This CDR3 has 13 residues. The CDR3 sequence: CASSAAGNTEAFF. The CDR3, as DNA: TGTGCCAGTAGTGCCGCAGGGAACACTGAAGCTTTCTTT.

The chain's CDR3 is CASSVVDGELFF. The CDR3, as DNA: TGTGCCAGCAGCGTAGTGGATGGGGAGCTGTTTTTT. J is TRBJ2-2 and V is TRBV9; D is ambiguous. Germline V CDR1 and CDR2: SGDLS, YYNGEE. There are 12 residues in the CDR3. The germline V and J ends were trimmed by 0 bases and 8 bases, with 5 bases remaining between them.

This clone has only one observation. This CDR3 is CASSPSGWKTGELFF. The CDR3, as DNA: TGTGCCAGCTCACCATCAGGGTGGAAGACCGGGGAGCTGTTTTTT. The rearrangement joins TRBV18 to TRBJ2-2; TRBD1 might be the D (5 bases). V was pared by 2 bases and J by 5 bases, with 12 bases between. Germline V CDR1 and CDR2: KGHSH, LQKENI. The CDR3 is made up of 15 amino acids.

This chain joins TRBV6-8 and TRBJ2-1; possible D gene TRBD1, 6 bases. The CDR3 extends over 12 amino acids. The V end was cut by 6 bases, the J end by 5 bases, with 8 bases between. CDR1 and CDR2 from the germline V gene are MNHGY and SAAAGT. CDR3 sequence (DNA): TGTGCCAGCAGCTGGACAGACAATGAGCAGTTCTTC. Its translation: CASSWTDNEQFF.

This chain uses TRBV5-1 with TRBJ1-1; D may be TRBD1 (6 bases). The CDR3 is 15 residues long. CDR1 and CDR2 from the germline V gene are SGHRS and YFSETQ. V lost 4 bases and J lost 1, with 14 bases in between. The CDR3 spells CASSMGGRPNTEAFF. DNA for the CDR3: TGCGCCAGCAGCATGGGGGGGCGCCCGAACACTGAAGCTTTCTTT.